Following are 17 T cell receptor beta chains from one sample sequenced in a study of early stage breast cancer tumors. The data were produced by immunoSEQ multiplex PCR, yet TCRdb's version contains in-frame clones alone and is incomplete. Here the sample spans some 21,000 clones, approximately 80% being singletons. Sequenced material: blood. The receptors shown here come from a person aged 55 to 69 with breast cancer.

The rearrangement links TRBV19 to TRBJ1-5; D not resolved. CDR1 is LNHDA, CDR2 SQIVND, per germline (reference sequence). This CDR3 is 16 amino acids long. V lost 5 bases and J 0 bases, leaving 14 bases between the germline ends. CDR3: CASSRRSEDSNQPQHF. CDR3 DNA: TGTGCCAGTAGTCGACGGTCTGAGGATAGCAATCAGCCCCAGCATTTT.

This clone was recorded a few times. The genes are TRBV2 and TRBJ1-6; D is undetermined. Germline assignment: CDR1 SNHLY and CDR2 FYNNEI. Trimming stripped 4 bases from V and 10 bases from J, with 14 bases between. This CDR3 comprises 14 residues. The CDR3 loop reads CASSVEKFRSPLHF. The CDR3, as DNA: TGTGCCAGCAGTGTTGAGAAGTTCAGGTCACCCCTCCACTTT.

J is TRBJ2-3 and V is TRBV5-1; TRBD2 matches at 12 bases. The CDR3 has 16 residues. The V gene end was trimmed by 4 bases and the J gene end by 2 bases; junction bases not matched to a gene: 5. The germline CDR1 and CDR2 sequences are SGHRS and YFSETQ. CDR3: CASSPGLAGTTDTQYF. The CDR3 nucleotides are TGCGCCAGCAGCCCCGGACTAGCGGGGACCACAGATACGCAGTATTTT.

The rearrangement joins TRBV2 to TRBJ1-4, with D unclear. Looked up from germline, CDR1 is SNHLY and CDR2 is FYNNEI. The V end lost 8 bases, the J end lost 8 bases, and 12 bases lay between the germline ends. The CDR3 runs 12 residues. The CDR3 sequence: CASQGPGEKLFF. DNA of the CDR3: TGTGCCAGCCAAGGACCAGGCGAAAAACTGTTTTTT.

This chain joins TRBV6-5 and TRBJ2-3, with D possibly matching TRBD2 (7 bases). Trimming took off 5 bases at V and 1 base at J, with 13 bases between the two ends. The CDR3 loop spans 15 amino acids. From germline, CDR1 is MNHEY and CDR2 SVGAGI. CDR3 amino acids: CASSPGGQGTDTQYF. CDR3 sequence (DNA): TGTGCCAGCAGTCCCGGGGGGCAGGGCACAGATACGCAGTATTTT.

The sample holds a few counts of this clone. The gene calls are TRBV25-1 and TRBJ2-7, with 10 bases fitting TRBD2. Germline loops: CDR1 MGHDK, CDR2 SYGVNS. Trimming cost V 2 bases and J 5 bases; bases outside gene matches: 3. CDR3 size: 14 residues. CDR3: CASSETSGKDEQYF. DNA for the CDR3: TGTGCCAGCAGTGAAACTAGCGGGAAGGACGAGCAGTACTTC.

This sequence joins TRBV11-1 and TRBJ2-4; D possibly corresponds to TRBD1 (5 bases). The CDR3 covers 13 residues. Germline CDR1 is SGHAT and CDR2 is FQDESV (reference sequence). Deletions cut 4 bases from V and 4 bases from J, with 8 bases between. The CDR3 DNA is TGTGCCAGCAGCTCGGACACAAAAAACATTCAGTACTTC. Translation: CASSSDTKNIQYF.

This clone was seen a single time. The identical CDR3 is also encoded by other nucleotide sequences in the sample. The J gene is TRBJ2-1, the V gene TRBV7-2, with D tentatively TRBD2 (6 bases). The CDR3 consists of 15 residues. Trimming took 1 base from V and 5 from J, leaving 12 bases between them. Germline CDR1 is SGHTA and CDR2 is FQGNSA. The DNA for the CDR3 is TGTGCCAGCAGCTTAGTGGCGGGATTCGACAATGAGCAGTTCTTC. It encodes CASSLVAGFDNEQFF.

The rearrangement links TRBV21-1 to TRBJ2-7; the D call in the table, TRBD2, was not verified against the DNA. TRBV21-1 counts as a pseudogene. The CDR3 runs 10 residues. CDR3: CASSKVGQYF. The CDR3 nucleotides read TGTGCCAGCAGCAAAGTCGGGCAGTACTTC.

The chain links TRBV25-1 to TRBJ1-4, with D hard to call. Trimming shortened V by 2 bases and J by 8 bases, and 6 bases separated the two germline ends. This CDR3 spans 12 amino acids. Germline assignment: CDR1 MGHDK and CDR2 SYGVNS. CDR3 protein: CASSESAEKLFF. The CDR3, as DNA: TGTGCCAGCAGTGAAAGTGCCGAAAAACTGTTTTTT.

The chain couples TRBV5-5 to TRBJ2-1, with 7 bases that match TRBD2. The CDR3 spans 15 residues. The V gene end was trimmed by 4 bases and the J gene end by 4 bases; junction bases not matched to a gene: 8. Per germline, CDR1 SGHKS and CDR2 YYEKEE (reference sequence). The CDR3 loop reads CASSHLAAPYNEQFF. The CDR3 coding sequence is TGTGCCAGCAGCCATCTAGCGGCTCCATACAATGAGCAGTTCTTC.

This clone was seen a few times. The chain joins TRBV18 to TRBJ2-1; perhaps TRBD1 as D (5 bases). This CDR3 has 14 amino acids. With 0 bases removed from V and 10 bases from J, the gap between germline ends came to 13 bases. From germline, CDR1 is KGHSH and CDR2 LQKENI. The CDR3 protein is CASSPPSKGWEQFF. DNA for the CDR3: TGTGCCAGCTCACCACCGTCGAAGGGGTGGGAGCAGTTCTTC.

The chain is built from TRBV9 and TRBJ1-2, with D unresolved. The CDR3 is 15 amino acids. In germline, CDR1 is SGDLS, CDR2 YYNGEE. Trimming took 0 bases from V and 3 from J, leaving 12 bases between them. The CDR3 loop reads CASSVVGTGYYGYTF. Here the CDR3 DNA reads TGTGCCAGCAGCGTAGTAGGTACGGGGTACTATGGCTACACCTTC.

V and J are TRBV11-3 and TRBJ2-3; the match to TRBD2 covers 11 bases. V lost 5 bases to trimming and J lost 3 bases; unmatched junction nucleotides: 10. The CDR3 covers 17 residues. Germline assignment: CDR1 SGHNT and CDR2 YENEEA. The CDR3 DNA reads TGTGCCAGCAGCGCTAGGGCCTGGACTAGCGGGACAGATACGCAGTATTTT. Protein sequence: CASSARAWTSGTDTQYF.

The CDR3 region has the DNA TGTGCCAGCAGCCAAGATTGGGGGCGGAACACTGAAGCTTTCTTT. This sequence encodes CASSQDWGRNTEAFF. The chain links TRBV4-2 to TRBJ1-1, with D possibly being TRBD1 (6 bases). Germline loops: CDR1 LGHNA, CDR2 YNFKEQ. The germline V and J ends were trimmed by 0 bases and 1 base, with 9 bases remaining between them. CDR3 size: 15 residues.

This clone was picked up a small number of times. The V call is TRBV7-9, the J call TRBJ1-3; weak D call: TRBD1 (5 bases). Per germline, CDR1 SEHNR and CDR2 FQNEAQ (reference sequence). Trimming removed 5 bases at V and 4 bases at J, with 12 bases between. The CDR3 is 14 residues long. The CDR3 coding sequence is TGTGCCAGCAGCCCGGGGGGACCCGGAAACACCATATATTTT. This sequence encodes CASSPGGPGNTIYF. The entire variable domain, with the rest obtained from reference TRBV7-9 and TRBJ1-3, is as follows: DTGVSQNPRHKITKRGQNVTFRCDPISEHNRLYWYRQTLGQGPEFLTYFQNEAQLEKSRLLSDRFSAERPKGSFSTLEIQRTEQGDSAMYLCASSPGGPGNTIYFGEGSWLTVV.

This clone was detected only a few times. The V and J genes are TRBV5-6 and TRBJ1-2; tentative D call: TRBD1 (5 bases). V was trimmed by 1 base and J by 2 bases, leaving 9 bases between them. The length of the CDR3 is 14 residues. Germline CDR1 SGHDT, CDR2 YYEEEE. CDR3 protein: CASSLWWGNYGYTF. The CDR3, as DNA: TGTGCCAGCAGCTTGTGGTGGGGCAACTATGGCTACACCTTC.